This entry lists 27 T cell receptor beta chains sequenced from one sample in a study of cytomegalovirus exposure and HLA in healthy donors. Produced via immunoSEQ multiplex PCR; TCRdb's table is partial and in-frame only. The profile shows 80,000 to 95,000 clones, 93% of them singletons. Sequenced sample: PBMCs. These receptors were collected from a woman aged 25 to 45 in good health and CMV-seropositive.

The chain employs TRBV19 and TRBJ2-1; D may be TRBD2 (6 bases). Between the trimmed V and J ends, which lost 8 bases and 7 bases, there was a span of 21 bases. Germline V gives CDR1 LNHDA, CDR2 SQIVND (reference sequence). The CDR3 loop spans 15 amino acids. The chain's CDR3 is CASGGTPDFVNEQFF. As DNA, the CDR3 is TGTGCCAGTGGCGGGACTCCTGATTTCGTGAATGAGCAGTTCTTC.

The V call is TRBV5-1, the J call TRBJ2-3, with 10 bases lining up with TRBD2. Germline CDR1 is SGHRS and CDR2 is YFSETQ. The CDR3 runs to 16 residues. The trim removed 4 bases at V and 5 bases at J, leaving 10 bases unmatched. CDR3: CASSPTGLAGVDTQYF. The CDR3 nucleotides read TGCGCCAGCAGCCCCACAGGGCTAGCGGGAGTAGATACGCAGTATTTT.

This clone was picked up a small number of times. The chain combines TRBV28 with TRBJ1-4; D ambiguous. Germline lookup yields CDR1 MDHEN and CDR2 SYDVKM. The CDR3 is 15 amino acids. Trimming pared 5 bases from V and 8 bases from J, leaving 18 bases between. CDR3 in amino acids: CASSLVDGQREKLFF. The CDR3 DNA sequence: TGTGCCAGCAGTCTCGTCGACGGTCAGAGGGAAAAACTGTTTTTT.

This sequence joins TRBV19 and TRBJ2-2, with 10 positions matching TRBD1. V trimming: 1 base; J trimming: 8 bases; junction bases outside the gene matches: 4. This CDR3 is 15 amino acids long. CDR1 and CDR2 (germline): LNHDA, SQIVND (reference sequence). CDR3 nucleotide sequence: TGTGCCAGTAGTATAGGACAGGGGGCTTGGGGGGAGCTGTTTTTT. Its protein product is CASSIGQGAWGELFF.

The V and J genes are TRBV19 and TRBJ1-2, with D possibly TRBD1 on 5 matching bases. The ends were cut back, 2 bases at V and 6 bases at J, with 10 bases in the middle. Germline V lookup: CDR1 LNHDA, CDR2 SQIVND (reference sequence). CDR3 length: 13 amino acids. The CDR3 DNA is TGTGCCAGTAGTATATTCAGGGATCATGGCTACACCTTC. Protein product: CASSIFRDHGYTF. Variable domain in full (rest from reference TRBV19 and TRBJ1-2): DGGITQSPKYLFRKEGQNVTLSCEQNLNHDAMYWYRQDPGQGLRLIYYSQIVNDFQKGDIAEGYSVSREKKESFPLTVTSAQKNPTAFYLCASSIFRDHGYTFGSGTRLTVV.

The chain employs TRBV27 and TRBJ2-7; 7 bases are a match to TRBD1. The CDR3 is 14 residues long. CDR1 MNHEY and CDR2 SMNVEV come from the germline V gene (reference sequence). V lost 0 bases and J lost 2; bases outside the gene matches: 1. CDR3 loop: CASSLSGTAYEQYF. CDR3 sequence (DNA): TGTGCCAGCAGTTTATCCGGGACAGCCTACGAGCAGTACTTC.

CDR3 sequence reads: CASSIDGGSGLAGGNEQFF. The DNA for the CDR3 is TGTGCCAGTAGTATAGACGGCGGCTCGGGACTAGCGGGAGGCAATGAGCAGTTCTTC. The chain has TRBV19 and TRBJ2-1; TRBD2 agrees at 15 bases. V gave up 0 bases and J gave up 6 bases; unmatched junction bases: 9. CDR1 LNHDA and CDR2 SQIVND come from the germline V gene (reference sequence). The CDR3 length is 19 residues.

The chain combines TRBV7-2 with TRBJ2-3; D ambiguous. Germline V gene data show CDR1 as SGHTA and CDR2 as FQGNSA. The CDR3 has 14 amino acids. V lost 1 base, J lost 1 base, and 6 bases lay in between. The CDR3 is CASSLGQRTDTQYF. As DNA, the CDR3 is TGTGCCAGCAGCTTAGGGCAACGCACAGATACGCAGTATTTT.

The chain links TRBV9 to TRBJ2-1; D not resolved. Germline CDR1 is SGDLS and CDR2 is YYNGEE. The CDR3 is 16 residues long. V was cut by 4 bases and J by 0 bases, with 14 bases left in between. CDR3 region: CASSLEPRSSYNEQFF. CDR3 nucleotides: TGTGCCAGCAGCCTAGAACCTAGGAGCTCCTACAATGAGCAGTTCTTC.

The rearrangement uses TRBV7-2 and TRBJ2-4; no clear D. Germline V gene lookup returns CDR1 SGHTA and CDR2 FQGNSA. V lost 3 bases and J 0 bases, leaving 9 bases between the germline ends. This CDR3 is 15 amino acids long. Here the CDR3 reads CASSFPILAKNIQYF. The CDR3 coding sequence is TGTGCCAGCAGCTTCCCTATACTAGCCAAAAACATTCAGTACTTC.

The chain couples TRBV2 to TRBJ1-2; the match to TRBD1 covers 9 bases. Germline CDR1 and CDR2: SNHLY and FYNNEI. V lost 8 bases to trimming and J lost 6 bases; unmatched junction nucleotides: 7. The CDR3 has 13 amino acids. This CDR3 is CASRDRDWNGYTF. The CDR3 nucleotides are TGTGCCAGCCGGGACAGGGATTGGAATGGCTACACCTTC.

The genes are TRBV14 and TRBJ1-4, with a possible D match to TRBD1 (6 bases). The germline gives CDR1 SGHDN, CDR2 FVKESK. This CDR3 region has 14 residues. V lost 4 bases, J lost 7 bases, and 13 bases lay in between. The CDR3 sequence is CASSLRGPPEKLFF. The CDR3, as DNA: TGTGCCAGCAGCCTCAGGGGTCCCCCTGAAAAACTGTTTTTT.

The sample holds one count of this clone. V gene TRBV6-5 combines with J gene TRBJ2-7; 9 nucleotides match TRBD2. CDR3 length: 13 amino acids. With 6 bases clipped from V and 3 bases from J, the junction kept 3 bases outside the gene matches. The germline V gene encodes CDR1 MNHEY and CDR2 SVGAGI. The CDR3 protein is CASSRLADYEQYF. The CDR3, as DNA: TGTGCCAGCAGCCGACTAGCGGACTACGAGCAGTACTTC.

This clone has just a few counts. This rearrangement joins TRBV10-1 to TRBJ1-5, with 7 nucleotides matching TRBD1. CDR1 WNHNN and CDR2 SYGVQD come from the germline V gene (reference sequence). CDR3 length: 12 amino acids. The V and J ends lost 6 bases and 7 bases, in that order; junction bases with no gene match: 3. CDR3 nucleotide sequence: TGCGCCAGCAGGACAGGGTTGCAGCCCCAGCATTTT. Translated: CASRTGLQPQHF.

This chain joins TRBV5-5 and TRBJ1-2; TRBD1 agrees at 11 bases. CDR1 is SGHKS, CDR2 YYEKEE, per germline (reference sequence). CDR3 length: 14 amino acids. V shed 3 bases and J 8 bases; nucleotides not matched to a gene: 6. CDR3 nucleotide sequence: TGTGCCAGCAGCTCGTCCGGGACAGGGGGAGGCTACACCTTC. This translates into CASSSSGTGGGYTF.

This clone was seen a single time. V and J are TRBV10-3 and TRBJ1-4, with D possibly matching TRBD1 (5 bases). Germline V gene sequence: CDR1 ENHRY, CDR2 SYGVKD. The CDR3 length is 15 residues. Trimming shortened V by 6 bases and J by 7 bases, and 18 bases separated the two germline ends. The CDR3 region is CAIRNGASGAEKLFF. In DNA, the CDR3 is TGTGCCATCAGGAACGGGGCCAGCGGGGCTGAAAAACTGTTTTTT.

The chain links TRBV19 to TRBJ1-2, with a possible D match to TRBD1 (6 bases). The V and J ends lost 5 bases and 4 bases respectively, with 11 bases between them. The CDR3 spans 13 residues. CDR1 and CDR2 (germline): LNHDA, SQIVND (reference sequence). The CDR3 DNA sequence: TGTGCCAGTAGTTTTACGGACAGCTATGGCTACACCTTC. Protein product: CASSFTDSYGYTF.

The chain carries TRBV19 and TRBJ2-5; 13 bases align to TRBD2. The length of the CDR3 is 16 residues. The germline gives CDR1 LNHDA, CDR2 SQIVND (reference sequence). V was pared by 5 bases and J by 5 bases, with 8 bases of the junction left unmatched. DNA for the CDR3: TGTGCCAGTAGTTCACTAGCGGGAGGGGGCCACGAGACCCAGTACTTC. Protein product: CASSSLAGGGHETQYF.

This rearrangement joins TRBV6-6 to TRBJ1-1; weak D call: TRBD1 (5 bases). This CDR3 contains 15 residues. Looked up from germline, CDR1 is MNHNY and CDR2 is SVGAGI (reference sequence). V shed 5 bases and J shed 2 bases, with 15 bases lying between them. DNA of the CDR3: TGTGCCAGCAGTCATTACGCGGGACCCAACACTGAAGCTTTCTTT. It translates to CASSHYAGPNTEAFF.

The chain has TRBV28 and TRBJ2-5; 7 bases are shared with TRBD1. The CDR3 spans 16 residues. CDR1 and CDR2 (germline): MDHEN, SYDVKM. J was trimmed by 3 bases and V by 6 bases; bases with no gene match: 13. CDR3 coding DNA: TGTGCCAGCAGCCCCCTGCCCCGGGACAGAAAAGAGACCCAGTACTTC. This gives the protein CASSPLPRDRKETQYF. The full variable domain, completed using reference TRBV28 and TRBJ2-5, is DVKVTQSSRYLVKRTGEKVFLECVQDMDHENMFWYRQDPGLGLRLIYFSYDVKMKEKGDIPEGYSVSREKKERFSLILESASTNQTSMYLCASSPLPRDRKETQYFGPGTRLLVL.

J is TRBJ1-2 and V is TRBV19, with 10 bases aligning to TRBD1. This CDR3 is 13 amino acids long. Germline V lookup: CDR1 LNHDA, CDR2 SQIVND (reference sequence). Losses at the gene ends were 10 bases for V and 4 bases for J; bases not matched to a gene: 6. CDR3 bases: TGTGCCACCCAACGGACAGGGGGCTATGGCTACACCTTC. This codes for CATQRTGGYGYTF.

The chain carries TRBV7-9 and TRBJ2-3, with TRBD1 identical over 7 bases. CDR1 is SEHNR, CDR2 FQNEAQ, per germline (reference sequence). The CDR3 length is 15 residues. Trimming cost V 3 bases and J 0 bases; bases outside gene matches: 3. The CDR3: CASSFLGGSTDTQYF. The CDR3 nucleotides read TGTGCCAGCAGCTTCTTAGGGGGCAGCACAGATACGCAGTATTTT.

This sequence joins TRBV2 and TRBJ2-6; the D is unclear. Trimming left V 2 bases short and J 2 bases short, with 4 bases between. The CDR3 length is 14 residues. From germline, CDR1 is SNHLY and CDR2 FYNNEI. The chain's CDR3 is CASSEPTGANVLTF. CDR3 DNA: TGTGCCAGCAGTGAACCCACTGGGGCCAACGTCCTGACTTTC.

Written as DNA, the CDR3 is TGTGCCAGCAGTGAAAACGGGGTTGGCACAGATACGCAGTATTTT. Amino acid sequence: CASSENGVGTDTQYF. V gene TRBV6-1 combines with J gene TRBJ2-3, with a tentative D call TRBD2 (5 bases). Per germline, CDR1 MNHNS and CDR2 SASEGT. The CDR3 is made up of 15 amino acids. The V end lost 2 bases, the J end lost 1 base, and 10 bases lay between the germline ends.

This clone was counted only a few times. The chain uses TRBV4-2 and TRBJ2-7; D is ambiguous. The germline gives CDR1 LGHNA, CDR2 YNFKEQ. V lost 0 bases and J 4 bases, leaving 4 bases between the germline ends. The CDR3 has 12 residues. The CDR3 DNA is TGTGCCAGCAGCCAAGACTCGTACGAGCAGTACTTC. As protein: CASSQDSYEQYF.

The chain has TRBV5-1 and TRBJ1-1; TRBD1 is a possible D gene (6 bases). V dropped 4 bases and J dropped 1 base, with 14 bases sitting between them. Germline values: CDR1 SGHRS, CDR2 YFSETQ. The CDR3 spans 15 residues. CDR3 in amino acids: CASSPRTATNTEAFF. As DNA, the CDR3 is TGCGCCAGCAGCCCGAGGACAGCCACGAACACTGAAGCTTTCTTT. The variable domain in full, with the rest retrieved from reference TRBV5-1 and TRBJ1-1, is KAGVTQTPRYLIKTRGQQVTLSCSPISGHRSVSWYQQTPGQGLQFLFEYFSETQRNKGNFPGRFSGRQFSNSRSEMNVSTLELGDSALYLCASSPRTATNTEAFFGQGTRLTVV.

The chain couples TRBV21-1 to TRBJ2-1; the DNA was not compared with TRBD2, the D call given in the table. TRBV21-1 is designated a pseudogene. CDR3 size: 16 residues. The CDR3, as DNA: TGTGCCAGCAGCACTCAAGGGACTAGCCGCAATATTGAGCAGTTCTTC. Translating it yields CASSTQGTSRNIEQFF.